This T cell receptor beta chain originates from a study of shared clonotypes between healthy human individuals. Overall study context: CD4 naive cells filled three plates per donor, CD4 memory three, CD8 naive two and CD8 memory one.

This clone was observed a few times. Its antigen remains unknown. The CDR3 is 16 residues long. Germline values: CDR1 MNHNY, CDR2 SVGAGI (reference sequence). V was shortened by 2 bases and J by 3 bases, with 14 bases between the two germline ends. The study ran the assay at deep level. Sequencing was performed with immunoSEQ multiplex PCR; in TCRdb, only in-frame clones are kept and a portion is missing. The table lists 600,000 to 750,000 clones, around 72% of them singletons, with under 2% in the top ten. Study results and caveats: Sequencing depth was expected to influence donor clonotype sharing.

Sample: memory CD4+ T cells sorted from blood. This sample's subset: CD45RA-negative fraction. The receptor's source is a woman younger than 45 in good health. The genes are TRBV6-6 and TRBJ1-3, with unresolved D. The CDR3 reads CASSYPASGGGNTIYF. The CDR3 DNA follows: TGTGCCAGCAGTTACCCGGCCTCGGGCGGTGGAAACACCATATATTTT.